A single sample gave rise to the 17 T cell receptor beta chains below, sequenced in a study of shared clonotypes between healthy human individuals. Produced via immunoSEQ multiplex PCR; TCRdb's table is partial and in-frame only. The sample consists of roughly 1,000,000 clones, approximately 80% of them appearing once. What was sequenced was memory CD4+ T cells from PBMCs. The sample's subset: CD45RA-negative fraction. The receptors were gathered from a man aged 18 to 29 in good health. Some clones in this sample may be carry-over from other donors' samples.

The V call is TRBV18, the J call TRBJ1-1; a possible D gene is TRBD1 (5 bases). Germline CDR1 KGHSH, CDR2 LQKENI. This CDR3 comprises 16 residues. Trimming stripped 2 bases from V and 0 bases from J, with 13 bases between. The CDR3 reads CASSPSMRGLNTEAFF. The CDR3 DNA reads TGTGCCAGCTCACCAAGCATGAGGGGACTGAACACTGAAGCTTTCTTT.

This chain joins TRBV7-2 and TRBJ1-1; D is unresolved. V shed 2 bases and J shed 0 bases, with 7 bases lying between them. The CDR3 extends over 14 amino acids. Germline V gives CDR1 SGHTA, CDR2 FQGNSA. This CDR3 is CASSLTSLNTEAFF. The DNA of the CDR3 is TGTGCCAGCAGCTTAACATCCCTGAACACTGAAGCTTTCTTT.

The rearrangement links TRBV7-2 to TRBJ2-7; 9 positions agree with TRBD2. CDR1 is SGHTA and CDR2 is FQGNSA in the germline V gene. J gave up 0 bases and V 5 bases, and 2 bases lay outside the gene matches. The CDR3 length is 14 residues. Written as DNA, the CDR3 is TGTGCCAGCAGCCGACTAGCGGACTCCTACGAGCAGTACTTC. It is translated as CASSRLADSYEQYF.

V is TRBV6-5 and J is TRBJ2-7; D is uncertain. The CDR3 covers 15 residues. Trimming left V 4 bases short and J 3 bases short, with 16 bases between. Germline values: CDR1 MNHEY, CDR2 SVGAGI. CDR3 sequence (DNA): TGTGCCAGCAGTTCACCTAGGGCCGCGCACTACGAGCAGTACTTC. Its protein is CASSSPRAAHYEQYF.

CDR3 nucleotide sequence: TGTGCCAGCAGCTCCCCGGGACTAGCGGTCTACGAGCAGTACTTC. Encoded protein: CASSSPGLAVYEQYF. The rearrangement joins TRBV5-4 to TRBJ2-7, with 11 bases that match TRBD2. The CDR3 extends over 15 amino acids. The germline gives CDR1 SGHNT, CDR2 YYREEE (reference sequence). Trimming cost V 3 bases and J 3 bases; bases outside gene matches: 5. The full variable domain, with the rest looked up from reference TRBV5-4 and TRBJ2-7, is ETGVTQSPTHLIKTRGQQVTLRCSSQSGHNTVSWYQQALGQGPQFIFQYYREEENGRGNFPPRFSGLQFPNYSSELNVNALELDDSALYLCASSSPGLAVYEQYFGPGTRLTVT.

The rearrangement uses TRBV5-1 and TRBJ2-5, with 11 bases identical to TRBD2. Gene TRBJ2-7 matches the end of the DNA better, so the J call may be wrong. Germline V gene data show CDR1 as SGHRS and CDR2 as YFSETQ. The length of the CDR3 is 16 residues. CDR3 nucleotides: TGCGCCAGCAGCTCAGCGACTAGCGGGGTTACCTACGAGCAGTACTTC. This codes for CASSSATSGVTYEQYF.

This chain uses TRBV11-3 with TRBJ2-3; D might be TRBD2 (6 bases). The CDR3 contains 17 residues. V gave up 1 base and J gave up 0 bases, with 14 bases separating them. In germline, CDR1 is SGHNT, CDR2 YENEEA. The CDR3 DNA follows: TGTGCCAGCAGCTTAGGTTTGGGACTGAGTAGCACAGATACGCAGTATTTT. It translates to CASSLGLGLSSTDTQYF.

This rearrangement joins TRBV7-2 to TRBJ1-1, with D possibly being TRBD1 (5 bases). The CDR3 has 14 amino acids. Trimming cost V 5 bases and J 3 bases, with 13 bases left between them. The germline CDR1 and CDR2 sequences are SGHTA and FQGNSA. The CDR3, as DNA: TGTGCCAGCAGCGCAGGGCGGCTCGACACTGAAGCTTTCTTT. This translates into CASSAGRLDTEAFF.

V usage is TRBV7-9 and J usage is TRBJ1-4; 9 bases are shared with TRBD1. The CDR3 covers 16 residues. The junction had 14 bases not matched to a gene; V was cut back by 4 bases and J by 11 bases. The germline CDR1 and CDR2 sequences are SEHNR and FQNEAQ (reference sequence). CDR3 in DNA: TGTGCCAGCAGCTACAGGGGGCGGGGAGGTGCGGAGAAACTGTTTTTT. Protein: CASSYRGRGGAEKLFF.

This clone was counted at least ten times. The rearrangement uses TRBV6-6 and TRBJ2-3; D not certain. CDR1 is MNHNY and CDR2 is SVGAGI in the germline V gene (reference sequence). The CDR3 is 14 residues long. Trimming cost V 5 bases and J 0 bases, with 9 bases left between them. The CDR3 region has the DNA TGTGCCAGCAGTCGTTCATACAGCACAGATACGCAGTATTTT. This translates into CASSRSYSTDTQYF.

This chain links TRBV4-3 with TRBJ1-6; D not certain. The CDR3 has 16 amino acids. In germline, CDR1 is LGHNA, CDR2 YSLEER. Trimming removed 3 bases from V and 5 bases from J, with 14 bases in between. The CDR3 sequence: CASSHFGSSHNSPLHF. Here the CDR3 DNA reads TGCGCCAGCAGCCATTTCGGGTCTTCCCATAATTCACCCCTCCACTTT.

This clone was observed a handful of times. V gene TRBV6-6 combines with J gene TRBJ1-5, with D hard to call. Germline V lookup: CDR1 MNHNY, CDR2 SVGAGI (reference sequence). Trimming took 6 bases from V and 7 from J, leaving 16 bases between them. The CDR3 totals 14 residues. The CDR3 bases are TGTGCCAGCAGCTCGGACCGACCCTGGCAGCCCCAGCATTTT. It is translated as CASSSDRPWQPQHF.

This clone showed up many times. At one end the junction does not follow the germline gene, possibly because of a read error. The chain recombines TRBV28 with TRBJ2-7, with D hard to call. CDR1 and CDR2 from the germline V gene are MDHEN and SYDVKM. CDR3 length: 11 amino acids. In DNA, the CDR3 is TGTGCCAGCAGCCGTAATGACGGCTACCACTTC. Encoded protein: CASSRNDGYHF.

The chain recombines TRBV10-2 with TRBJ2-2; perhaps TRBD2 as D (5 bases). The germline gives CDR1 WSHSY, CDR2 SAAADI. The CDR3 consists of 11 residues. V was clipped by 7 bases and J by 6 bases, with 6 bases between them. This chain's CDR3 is CASTAAGELFF. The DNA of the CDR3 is TGCGCCAGCACAGCGGCCGGGGAGCTGTTTTTT.

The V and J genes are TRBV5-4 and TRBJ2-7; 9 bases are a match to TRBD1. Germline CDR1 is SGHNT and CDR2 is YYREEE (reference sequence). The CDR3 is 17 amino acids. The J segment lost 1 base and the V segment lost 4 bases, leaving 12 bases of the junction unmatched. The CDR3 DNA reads TGTGCCAGCAGCCCGGGGACAGGGCAGCCTTTATCCTACGAGCAGTACTTC. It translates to CASSPGTGQPLSYEQYF.

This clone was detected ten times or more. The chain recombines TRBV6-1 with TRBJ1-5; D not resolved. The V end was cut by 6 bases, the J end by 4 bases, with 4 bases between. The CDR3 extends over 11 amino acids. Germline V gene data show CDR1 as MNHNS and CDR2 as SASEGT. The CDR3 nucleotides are TGTGCCAGCAGGCGTAATCAGCCCCAGCATTTT. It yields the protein CASRRNQPQHF.

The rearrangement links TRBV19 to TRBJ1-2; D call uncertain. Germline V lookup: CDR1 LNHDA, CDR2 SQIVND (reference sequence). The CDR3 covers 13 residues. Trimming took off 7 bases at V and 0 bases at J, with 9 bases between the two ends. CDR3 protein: CASNNPPNYGYTF. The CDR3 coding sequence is TGTGCCAGTAATAACCCCCCTAACTATGGCTACACCTTC.